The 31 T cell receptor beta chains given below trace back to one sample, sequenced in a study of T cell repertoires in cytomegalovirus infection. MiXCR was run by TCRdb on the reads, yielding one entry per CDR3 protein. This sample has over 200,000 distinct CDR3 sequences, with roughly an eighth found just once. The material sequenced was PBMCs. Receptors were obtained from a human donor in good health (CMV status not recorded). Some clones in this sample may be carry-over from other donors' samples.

CDR3 nucleotides: TGTGCCAGCAGGAGGGGGGTTGACTACAATGAGCAGTTCTTC. It yields the protein CASRRGVDYNEQFF. The chain links TRBV5-4 to TRBJ2-1; D may match TRBD1 or TRBD2 (6 bases each). The CDR3 totals 14 residues. V was cut by 5 bases and J by 3 bases, with 12 bases left in between. The germline gives CDR1 SGHNT, CDR2 YYREEE (reference sequence).

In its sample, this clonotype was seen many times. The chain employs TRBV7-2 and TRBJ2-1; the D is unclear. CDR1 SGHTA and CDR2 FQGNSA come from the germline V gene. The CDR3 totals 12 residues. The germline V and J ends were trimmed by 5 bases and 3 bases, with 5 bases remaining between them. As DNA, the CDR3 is TGTGCCAGCAGCCCCGACTACAATGAGCAGTTCTTC. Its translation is CASSPDYNEQFF.

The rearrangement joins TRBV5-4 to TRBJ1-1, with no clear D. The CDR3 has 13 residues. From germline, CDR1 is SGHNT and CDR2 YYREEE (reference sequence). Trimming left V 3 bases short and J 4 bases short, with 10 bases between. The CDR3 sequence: CASSSLESTEAFF. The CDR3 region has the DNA TGTGCCAGCAGCTCACTTGAGAGCACTGAAGCTTTCTTT.

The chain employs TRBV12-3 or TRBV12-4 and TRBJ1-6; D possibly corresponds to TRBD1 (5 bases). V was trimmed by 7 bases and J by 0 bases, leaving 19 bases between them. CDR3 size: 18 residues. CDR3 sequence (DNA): TGTGCCAGCACCTCCGGGGGGGGACTCAGCTCCTATAATTCACCCCTCCACTTT. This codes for CASTSGGGLSSYNSPLHF.

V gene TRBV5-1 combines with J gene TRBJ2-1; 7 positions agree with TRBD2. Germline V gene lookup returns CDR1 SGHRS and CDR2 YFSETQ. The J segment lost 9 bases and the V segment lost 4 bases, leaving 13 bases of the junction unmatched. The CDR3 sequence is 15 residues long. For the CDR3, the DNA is TGCGCCAGCAGCGGCGGGACTAAGACTCGGAGTGAGCAGTTCTTC. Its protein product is CASSGGTKTRSEQFF.

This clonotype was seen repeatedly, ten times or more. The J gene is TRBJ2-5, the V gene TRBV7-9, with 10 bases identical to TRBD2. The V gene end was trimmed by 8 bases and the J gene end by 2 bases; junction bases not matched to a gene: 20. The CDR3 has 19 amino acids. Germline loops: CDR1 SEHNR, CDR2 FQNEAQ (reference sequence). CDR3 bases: TGTGCCAGCCGCCCCATACTTATTACTAGCGGGGACCATCAAGAGACCCAGTACTTC. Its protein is CASRPILITSGDHQETQYF. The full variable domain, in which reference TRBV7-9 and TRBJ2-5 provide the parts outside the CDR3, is DTGVSQNPRHKITKRGQNVTFRCDPISEHNRLYWYRQTLGQGPEFLTYFQNEAQLEKSRLLSDRFSAERPKGSFSTLEIQRTEQGDSAMYLCASRPILITSGDHQETQYFGPGTRLLVL.

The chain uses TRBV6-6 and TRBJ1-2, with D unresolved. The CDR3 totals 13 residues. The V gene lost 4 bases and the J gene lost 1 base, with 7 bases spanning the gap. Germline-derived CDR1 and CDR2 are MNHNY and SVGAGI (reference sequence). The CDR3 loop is CASSFKGNYGYTF. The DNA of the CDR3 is TGTGCCAGCAGTTTTAAGGGTAACTATGGCTACACCTTC.

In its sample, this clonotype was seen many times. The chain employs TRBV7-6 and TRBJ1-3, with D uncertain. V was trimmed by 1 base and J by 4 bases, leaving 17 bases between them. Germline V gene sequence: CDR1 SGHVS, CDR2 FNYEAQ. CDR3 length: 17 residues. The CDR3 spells CASSLVSGTSKGNTIYF. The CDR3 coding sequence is TGTGCCAGCAGCTTAGTTAGTGGAACGTCGAAGGGAAACACCATATATTTT.

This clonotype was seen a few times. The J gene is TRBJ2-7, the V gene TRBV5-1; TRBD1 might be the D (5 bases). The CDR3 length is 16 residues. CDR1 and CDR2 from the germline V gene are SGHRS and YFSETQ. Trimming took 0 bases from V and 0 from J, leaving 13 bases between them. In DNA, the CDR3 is TGCGCCAGCAGCTTGGGTTCGCAGGGTCCCTCCTACGAGCAGTACTTC. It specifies CASSLGSQGPSYEQYF.

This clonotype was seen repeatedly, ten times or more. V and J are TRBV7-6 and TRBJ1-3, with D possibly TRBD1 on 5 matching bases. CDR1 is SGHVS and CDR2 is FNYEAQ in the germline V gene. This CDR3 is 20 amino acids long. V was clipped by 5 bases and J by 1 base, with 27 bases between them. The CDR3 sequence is CASSLGTSVHLIPSGNTIYF. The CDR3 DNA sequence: TGTGCCAGCAGCCTCGGGACTTCTGTTCACCTCATACCTTCTGGAAACACCATATATTTT.

This chain's CDR3 is CASGGGGNTGELFF. The CDR3 DNA sequence: TGTGCCAGCGGCGGGGGCGGGAACACCGGGGAGCTGTTTTTT. The chain combines TRBV2 with TRBJ2-2, with D possibly being TRBD2 (7 bases). The germline V and J ends were trimmed by 8 bases and 1 base, with 11 bases remaining between them. Germline V lookup: CDR1 SNHLY, CDR2 FYNNEI. This CDR3 region has 14 residues.

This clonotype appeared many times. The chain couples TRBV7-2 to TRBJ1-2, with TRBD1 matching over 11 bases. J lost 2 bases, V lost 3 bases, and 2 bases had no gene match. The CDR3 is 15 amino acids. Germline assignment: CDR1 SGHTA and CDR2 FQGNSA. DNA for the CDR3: TGTGCCAGCAGCTTTGGGACAGGGGGGAACTATGGCTACACCTTC. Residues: CASSFGTGGNYGYTF.

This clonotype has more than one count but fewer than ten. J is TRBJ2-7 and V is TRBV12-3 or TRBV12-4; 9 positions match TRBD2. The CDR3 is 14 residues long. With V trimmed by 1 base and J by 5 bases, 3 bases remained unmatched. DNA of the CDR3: TGTGCCAGCAGTTTAGGCGGGGGGGCCGACGAGCAGTACTTC. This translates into CASSLGGGADEQYF.

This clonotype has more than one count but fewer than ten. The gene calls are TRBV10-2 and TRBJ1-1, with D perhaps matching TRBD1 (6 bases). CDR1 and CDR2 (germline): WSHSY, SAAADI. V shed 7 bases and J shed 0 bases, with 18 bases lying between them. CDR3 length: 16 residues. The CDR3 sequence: CASTTGRRGMNTEAFF. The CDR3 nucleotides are TGCGCCAGCACCACAGGGAGAAGGGGGATGAACACTGAAGCTTTCTTT.

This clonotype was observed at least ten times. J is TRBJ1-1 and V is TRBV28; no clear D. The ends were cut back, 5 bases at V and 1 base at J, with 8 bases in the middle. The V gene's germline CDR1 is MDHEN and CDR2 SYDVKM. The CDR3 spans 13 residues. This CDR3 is CASSTRQNTEAFF. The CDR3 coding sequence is TGTGCCAGCAGTACCAGACAGAACACTGAAGCTTTCTTT.

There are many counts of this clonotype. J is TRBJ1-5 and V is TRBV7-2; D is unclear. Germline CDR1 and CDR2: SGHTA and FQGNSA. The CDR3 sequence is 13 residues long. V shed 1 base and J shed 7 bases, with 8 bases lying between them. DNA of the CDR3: TGTGCCAGCAGCTTAGGTGATAGCCAGCCCCAGCATTTT. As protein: CASSLGDSQPQHF.

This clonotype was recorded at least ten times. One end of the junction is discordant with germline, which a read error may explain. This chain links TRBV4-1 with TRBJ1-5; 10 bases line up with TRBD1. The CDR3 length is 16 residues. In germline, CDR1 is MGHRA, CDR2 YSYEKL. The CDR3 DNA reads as TGTGCCAGCAGCCAAGGCGGGACAGGGGGCAATCAGCCCCAGCATTTT. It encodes CASSQGGTGGNQPQHF.

This CDR3 is CASSPWQQGAARKAFF. The DNA for the CDR3 is TGTGCCAGTAGCCCTTGGCAACAGGGGGCGGCTCGTAAAGCTTTCTTT. The rearrangement links TRBV19 to TRBJ1-1; TRBD1 matches at 9 bases. Germline trimming cut 6 bases from V and 9 bases from J; bases unmatched to any gene: 17. The CDR3 totals 16 residues. Germline V gene data show CDR1 as LNHDA and CDR2 as SQIVND (reference sequence).

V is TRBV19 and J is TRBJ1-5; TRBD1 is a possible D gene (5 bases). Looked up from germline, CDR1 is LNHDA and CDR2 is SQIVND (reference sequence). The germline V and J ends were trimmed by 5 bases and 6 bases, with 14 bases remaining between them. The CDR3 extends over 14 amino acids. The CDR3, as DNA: TGTGCCAGTAGTCTTGCAGGGCGAGGTCAGCCCCAGCATTTT. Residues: CASSLAGRGQPQHF.

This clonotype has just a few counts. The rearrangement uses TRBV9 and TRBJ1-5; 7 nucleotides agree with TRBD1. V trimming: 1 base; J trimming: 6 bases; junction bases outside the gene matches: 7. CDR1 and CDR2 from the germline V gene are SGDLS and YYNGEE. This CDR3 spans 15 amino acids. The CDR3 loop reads CASSVRGQIGQPQHF. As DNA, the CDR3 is TGTGCCAGCAGCGTAAGGGGACAGATAGGTCAGCCCCAGCATTTT.

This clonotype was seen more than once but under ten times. This chain's CDR3 is CASSFPGHVSYGYTF. The DNA for the CDR3 is TGTGCCAGCAGTTTTCCGGGACACGTCTCCTATGGCTACACCTTC. The V call is TRBV12-3 or TRBV12-4, the J call TRBJ1-2, with a tentative D call TRBD1 (6 bases). The V end lost 3 bases, the J end lost 4 bases, and 15 bases lay between the germline ends. The CDR3 length is 15 residues.

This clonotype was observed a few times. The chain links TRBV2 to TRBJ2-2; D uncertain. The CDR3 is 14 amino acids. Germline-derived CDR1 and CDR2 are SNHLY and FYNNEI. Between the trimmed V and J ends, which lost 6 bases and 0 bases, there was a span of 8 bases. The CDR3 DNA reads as TGTGCCAGCAGCGCACTGACGAACACCGGGGAGCTGTTTTTT. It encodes CASSALTNTGELFF. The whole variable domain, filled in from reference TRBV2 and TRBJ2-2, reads EPEVTQTPSHQVTQMGQEVILRCVPISNHLYFYWYRQILGQKVEFLVSFYNNEISEKSEIFDDQFSVERPDGSNFTLKIRSTKLEDSAMYFCASSALTNTGELFFGEGSRLTVL.

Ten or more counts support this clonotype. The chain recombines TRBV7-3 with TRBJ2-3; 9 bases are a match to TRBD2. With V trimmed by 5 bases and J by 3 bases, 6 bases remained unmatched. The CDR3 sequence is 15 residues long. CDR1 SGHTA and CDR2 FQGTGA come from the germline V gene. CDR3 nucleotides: TGTGCCAGCAGCCCTAGCGGGGCGGTTACAGATACGCAGTATTTT. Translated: CASSPSGAVTDTQYF.

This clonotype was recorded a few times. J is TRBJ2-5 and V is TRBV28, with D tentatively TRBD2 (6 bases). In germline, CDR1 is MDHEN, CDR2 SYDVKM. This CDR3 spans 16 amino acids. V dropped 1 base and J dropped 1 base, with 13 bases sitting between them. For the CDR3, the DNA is TGTGCCAGCAGTTTATCTGGTAGCGGTACCCAAGAGACCCAGTACTTC. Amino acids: CASSLSGSGTQETQYF. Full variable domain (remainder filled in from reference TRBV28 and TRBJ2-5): DVKVTQSSRYLVKRTGEKVFLECVQDMDHENMFWYRQDPGLGLRLIYFSYDVKMKEKGDIPEGYSVSREKKERFSLILESASTNQTSMYLCASSLSGSGTQETQYFGPGTRLLVL.

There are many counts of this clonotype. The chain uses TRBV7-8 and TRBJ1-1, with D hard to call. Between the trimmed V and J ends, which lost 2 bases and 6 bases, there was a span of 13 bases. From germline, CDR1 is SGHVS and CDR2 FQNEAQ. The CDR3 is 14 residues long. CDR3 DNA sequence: TGTGCCAGCAGCTTAAGAAGCCTTTCCGCTGAAGCTTTCTTT. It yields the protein CASSLRSLSAEAFF.

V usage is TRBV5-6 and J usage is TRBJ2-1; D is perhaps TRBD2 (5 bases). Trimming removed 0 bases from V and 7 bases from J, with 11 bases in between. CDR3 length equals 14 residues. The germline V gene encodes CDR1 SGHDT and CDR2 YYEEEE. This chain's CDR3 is CASSLELDWNEQFF. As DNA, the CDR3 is TGTGCCAGCAGCTTGGAACTAGATTGGAATGAGCAGTTCTTC.

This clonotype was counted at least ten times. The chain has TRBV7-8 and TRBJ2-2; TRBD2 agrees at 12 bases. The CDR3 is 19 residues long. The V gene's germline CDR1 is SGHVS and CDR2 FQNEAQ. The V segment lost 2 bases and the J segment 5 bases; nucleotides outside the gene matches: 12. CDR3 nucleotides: TGTGCCAGCAGCTTAAGGGGGAGACTAGCGGGAGATTTGACCGGGGAGCTGTTTTTT. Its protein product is CASSLRGRLAGDLTGELFF.

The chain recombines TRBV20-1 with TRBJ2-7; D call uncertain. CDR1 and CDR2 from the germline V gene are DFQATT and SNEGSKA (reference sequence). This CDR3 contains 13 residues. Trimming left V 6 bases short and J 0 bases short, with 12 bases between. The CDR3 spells CSAAAALSYEQYF. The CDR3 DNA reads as TGCAGTGCCGCCGCAGCGCTCTCCTACGAGCAGTACTTC.

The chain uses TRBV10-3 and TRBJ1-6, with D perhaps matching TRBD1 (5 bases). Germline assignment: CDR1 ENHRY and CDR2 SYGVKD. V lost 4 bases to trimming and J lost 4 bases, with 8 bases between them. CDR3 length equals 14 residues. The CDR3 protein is CAISVQGYNSPLHF. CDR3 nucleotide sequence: TGTGCCATCAGTGTTCAGGGTTATAATTCACCCCTCCACTTT.

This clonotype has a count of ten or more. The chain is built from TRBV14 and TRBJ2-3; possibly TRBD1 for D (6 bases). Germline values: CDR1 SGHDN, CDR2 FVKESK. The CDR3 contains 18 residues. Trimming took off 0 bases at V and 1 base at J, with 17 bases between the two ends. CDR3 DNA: TGTGCCAGCAGCCAAGATGGTTGGTGGAACAGGGGCACAGATACGCAGTATTTT. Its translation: CASSQDGWWNRGTDTQYF.

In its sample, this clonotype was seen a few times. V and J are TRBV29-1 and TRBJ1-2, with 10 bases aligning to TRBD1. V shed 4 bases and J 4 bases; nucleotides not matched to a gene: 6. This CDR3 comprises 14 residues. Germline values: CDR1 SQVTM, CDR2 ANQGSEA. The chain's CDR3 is CSVVGQGRFYGYTF. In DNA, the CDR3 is TGCAGCGTTGTGGGACAGGGGAGATTCTATGGCTACACCTTC.